This T cell receptor beta chain was retrieved from a study of T cell responses to AZD1222 COVID-19 vaccine. The assay was immunoSEQ multiplex PCR, and TCRdb's table has in-frame clones only and misses some. The data hold 70,000 to 95,000 clones, with more than 75% observed a single time. Regarding the study as a whole: Baseline seropositivity characterized only 5 to 7 AZD1222 recipients.

This clone appeared a few times. Antigen specificity is unknown. The source of this sequence is an adult in good health. Sequencing was performed on peripheral blood, taken on day 0 of MenACWY control vaccination.

The DNA for the CDR3 is TGCGCCAGCAGGGCTAGCGGGTATTCCTACGAGCAGTACTTC. Its protein is CASRASGYSYEQYF. The chain couples TRBV10-2 to TRBJ2-7, with 8 nucleotides matching TRBD2. V lost 6 bases and J lost 1; bases outside the gene matches: 5. Germline-derived CDR1 and CDR2 are WSHSY and SAAADI. The CDR3 runs 14 residues.